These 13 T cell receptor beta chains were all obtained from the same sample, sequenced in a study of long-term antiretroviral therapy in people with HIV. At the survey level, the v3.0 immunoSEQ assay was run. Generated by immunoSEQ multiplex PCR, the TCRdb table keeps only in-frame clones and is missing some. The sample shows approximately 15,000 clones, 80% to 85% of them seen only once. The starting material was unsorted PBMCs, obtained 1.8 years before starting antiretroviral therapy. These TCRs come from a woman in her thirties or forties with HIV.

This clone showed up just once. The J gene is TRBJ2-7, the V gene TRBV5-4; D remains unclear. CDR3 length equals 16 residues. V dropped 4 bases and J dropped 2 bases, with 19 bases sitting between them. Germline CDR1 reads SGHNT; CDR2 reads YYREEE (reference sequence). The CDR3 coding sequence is TGTGCCAGCAGCGACGACATCCAACTCCTCCCCTACGAGCAGTACTTC. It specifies CASSDDIQLLPYEQYF.

CDR3 residues: CASRGGGELFF. The CDR3 bases are TGTGCCAGCAGAGGGGGCGGGGAGCTGTTTTTT. V and J are TRBV6-5 and TRBJ2-2, with D maybe TRBD1 (6 bases). Per germline, CDR1 MNHEY and CDR2 SVGAGI. Trimming left V 6 bases short and J 7 bases short, with 6 bases between. This CDR3 contains 11 residues.

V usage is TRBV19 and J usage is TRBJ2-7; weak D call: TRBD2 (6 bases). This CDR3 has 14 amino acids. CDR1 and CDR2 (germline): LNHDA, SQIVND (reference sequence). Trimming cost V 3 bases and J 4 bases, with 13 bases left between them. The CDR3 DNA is TGTGCCAGTAGTATCCAGGGACTGGGGTACGAGCAGTACTTC. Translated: CASSIQGLGYEQYF.

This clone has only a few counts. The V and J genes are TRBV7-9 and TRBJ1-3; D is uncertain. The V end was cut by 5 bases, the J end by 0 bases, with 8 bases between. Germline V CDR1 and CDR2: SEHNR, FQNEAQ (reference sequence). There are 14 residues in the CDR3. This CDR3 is CASSLQNSGNTIYF. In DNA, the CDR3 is TGTGCCAGCAGCCTTCAAAACTCTGGAAACACCATATATTTT.

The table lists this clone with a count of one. The CDR3 sequence: CATSSRDSSLEQYF. The CDR3 DNA reads as TGTGCCACCAGCAGCCGGGACAGCTCCCTCGAGCAGTACTTC. This rearrangement joins TRBV15 to TRBJ2-7; 7 bases are a match to TRBD1. This CDR3 is built from 14 residues. CDR1 is LNHNV and CDR2 is YYDKDF in the germline V gene (reference sequence). The V gene end was trimmed by 3 bases and the J gene end by 6 bases; junction bases not matched to a gene: 8.

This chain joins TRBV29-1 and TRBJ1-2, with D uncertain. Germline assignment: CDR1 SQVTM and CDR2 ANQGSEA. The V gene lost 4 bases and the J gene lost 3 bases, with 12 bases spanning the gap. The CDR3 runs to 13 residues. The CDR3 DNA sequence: TGCAGCGTTGTAGGGTTGTTTGACTATGGCTACACCTTC. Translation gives CSVVGLFDYGYTF.

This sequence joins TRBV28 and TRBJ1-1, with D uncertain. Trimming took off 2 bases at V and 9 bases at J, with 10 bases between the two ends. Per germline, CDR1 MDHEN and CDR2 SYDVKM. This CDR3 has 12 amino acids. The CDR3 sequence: CASSLPPAKAFF. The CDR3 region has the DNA TGTGCCAGCAGTTTACCCCCTGCAAAAGCTTTCTTT. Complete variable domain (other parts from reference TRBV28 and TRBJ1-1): DVKVTQSSRYLVKRTGEKVFLECVQDMDHENMFWYRQDPGLGLRLIYFSYDVKMKEKGDIPEGYSVSREKKERFSLILESASTNQTSMYLCASSLPPAKAFFGQGTRLTVV.

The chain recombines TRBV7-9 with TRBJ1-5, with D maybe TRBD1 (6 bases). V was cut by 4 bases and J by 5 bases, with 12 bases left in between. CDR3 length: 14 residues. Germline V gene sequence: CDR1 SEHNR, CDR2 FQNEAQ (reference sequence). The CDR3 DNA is TGTGCCAGCAGCTCCGACAGGTTTGATCAGCCCCAGCATTTT. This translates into CASSSDRFDQPQHF.

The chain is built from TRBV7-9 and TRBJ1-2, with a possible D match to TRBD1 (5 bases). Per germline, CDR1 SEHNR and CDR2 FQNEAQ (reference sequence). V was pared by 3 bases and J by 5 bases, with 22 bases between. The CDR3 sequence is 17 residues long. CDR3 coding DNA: TGTGCCAGCAGCTTGATCCAAACGGGACCCGACGGGTATGGCTACACCTTC. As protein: CASSLIQTGPDGYGYTF. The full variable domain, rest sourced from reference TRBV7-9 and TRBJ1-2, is DTGVSQNPRHKITKRGQNVTFRCDPISEHNRLYWYRQTLGQGPEFLTYFQNEAQLEKSRLLSDRFSAERPKGSFSTLEIQRTEQGDSAMYLCASSLIQTGPDGYGYTFGSGTRLTVV.

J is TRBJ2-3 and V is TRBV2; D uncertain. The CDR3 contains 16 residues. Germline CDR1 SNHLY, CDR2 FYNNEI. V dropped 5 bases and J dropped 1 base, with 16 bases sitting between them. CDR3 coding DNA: TGTGCCAGCAGTAACCTACGCTTTCCTCGCACAGATACGCAGTATTTT. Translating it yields CASSNLRFPRTDTQYF.

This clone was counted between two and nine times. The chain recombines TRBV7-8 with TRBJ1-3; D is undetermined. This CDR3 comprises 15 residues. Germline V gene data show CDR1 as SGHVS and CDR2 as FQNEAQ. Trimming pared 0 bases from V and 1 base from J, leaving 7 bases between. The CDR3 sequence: CASSLAAGSGNTIYF. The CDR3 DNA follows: TGTGCCAGCAGCTTAGCAGCTGGGTCTGGAAACACCATATATTTT.

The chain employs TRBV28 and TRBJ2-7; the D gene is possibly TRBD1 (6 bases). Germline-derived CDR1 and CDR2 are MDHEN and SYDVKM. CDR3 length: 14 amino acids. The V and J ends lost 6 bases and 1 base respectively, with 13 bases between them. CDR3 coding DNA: TGTGCCAGCAGCTTAAGCCAGGGGTCCTACGAGCAGTACTTC. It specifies CASSLSQGSYEQYF.

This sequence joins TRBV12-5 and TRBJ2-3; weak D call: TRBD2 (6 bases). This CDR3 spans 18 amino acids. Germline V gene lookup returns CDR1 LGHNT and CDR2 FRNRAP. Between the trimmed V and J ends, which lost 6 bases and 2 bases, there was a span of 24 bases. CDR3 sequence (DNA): TGTGCTAGTGGCCTGGGGTTTAGCGGTAAGGCGCCCACAGATACGCAGTATTTT. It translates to CASGLGFSGKAPTDTQYF.